This entry concerns a single T cell receptor (beta chain). The antigen is not known. The data stem from a study of beta chain features in type 1 diabetes. General study points: No resolution was reached here on whether HLA type influences TCRB rearrangement. In every one of the four CD4+ subsets, TCRB CDR3s were moderately but significantly shorter in Type 1 diabetes patients. Compared to healthy donors, patients appeared to have naive, central memory and Treg TCRB repertoires that were more alike.

Trimming took off 1 base at V and 5 bases at J, with 14 bases between the two ends. CDR1 is SGHAT and CDR2 is FQDESV in the germline V gene (reference sequence). The CDR3 spans 15 residues. Each of the sorted populations had a purity greater than 95%. Expressed TCRB transcripts were sequenced after all isolated RNA was converted to cDNA. The data were produced by immunoSEQ multiplex PCR, yet TCRdb's version contains in-frame clones alone and is incomplete. The sample consists of hundreds of thousands of clones, under 20% of them appearing once. The chain couples TRBV11-1 to TRBJ2-5; a weak D match, TRBD2 (6 bases). Sequenced material: naive CD4+ T cells from blood. This TCR was sampled from a woman younger than 35 in good health. DNA for the CDR3: TGTGCCAGCAGCTTAGACCCCGGGAGCTGGGAGACCCAGTACTTC. It codes for CASSLDPGSWETQYF.